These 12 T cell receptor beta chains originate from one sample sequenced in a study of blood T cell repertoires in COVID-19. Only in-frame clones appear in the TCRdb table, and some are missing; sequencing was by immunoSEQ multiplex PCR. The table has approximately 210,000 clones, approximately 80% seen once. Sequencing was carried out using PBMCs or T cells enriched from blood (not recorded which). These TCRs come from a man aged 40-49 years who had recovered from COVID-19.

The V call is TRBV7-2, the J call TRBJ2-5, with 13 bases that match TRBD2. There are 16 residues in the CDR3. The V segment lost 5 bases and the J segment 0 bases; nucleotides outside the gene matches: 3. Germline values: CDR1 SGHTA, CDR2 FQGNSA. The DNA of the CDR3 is TGTGCCAGCAGCCTGGGACTAGCGGGAAACCAAGAGACCCAGTACTTC. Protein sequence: CASSLGLAGNQETQYF.

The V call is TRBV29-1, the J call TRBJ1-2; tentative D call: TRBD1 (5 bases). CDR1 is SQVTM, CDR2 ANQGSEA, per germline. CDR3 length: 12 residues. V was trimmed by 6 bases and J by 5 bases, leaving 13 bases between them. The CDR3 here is CSVVGQVYGYTF. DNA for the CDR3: TGCAGCGTCGTGGGGCAGGTGTATGGCTACACCTTC.

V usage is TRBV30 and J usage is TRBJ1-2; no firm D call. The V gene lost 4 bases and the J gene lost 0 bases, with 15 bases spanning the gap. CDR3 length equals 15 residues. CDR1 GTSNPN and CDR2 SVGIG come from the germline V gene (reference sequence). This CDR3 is CAWIPETRSNYGYTF. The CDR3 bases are TGTGCCTGGATTCCTGAGACACGATCTAACTATGGCTACACCTTC.

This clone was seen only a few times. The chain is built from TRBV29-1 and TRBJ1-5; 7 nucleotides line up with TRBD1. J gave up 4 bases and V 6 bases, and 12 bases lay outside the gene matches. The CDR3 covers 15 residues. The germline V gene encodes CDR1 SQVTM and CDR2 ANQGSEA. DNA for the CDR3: TGCAGCGTCCCCCTCGGGCCAGGGGGAAATCAGCCCCAGCATTTT. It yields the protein CSVPLGPGGNQPQHF.

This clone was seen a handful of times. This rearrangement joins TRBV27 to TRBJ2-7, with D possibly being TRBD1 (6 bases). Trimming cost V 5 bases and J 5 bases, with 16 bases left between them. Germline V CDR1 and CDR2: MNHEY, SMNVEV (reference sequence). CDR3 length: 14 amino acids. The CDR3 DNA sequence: TGTGCCAGCAGTAGGACTGGGGGCGGTAACGAGCAGTACTTC. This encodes CASSRTGGGNEQYF.

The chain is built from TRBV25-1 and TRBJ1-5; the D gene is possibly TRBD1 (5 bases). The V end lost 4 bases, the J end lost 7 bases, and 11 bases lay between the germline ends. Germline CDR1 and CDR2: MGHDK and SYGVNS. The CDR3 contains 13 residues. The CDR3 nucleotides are TGTGCCAGCAGTGCCGCAGGGTCACAGCCCCAGCATTTT. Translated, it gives CASSAAGSQPQHF.

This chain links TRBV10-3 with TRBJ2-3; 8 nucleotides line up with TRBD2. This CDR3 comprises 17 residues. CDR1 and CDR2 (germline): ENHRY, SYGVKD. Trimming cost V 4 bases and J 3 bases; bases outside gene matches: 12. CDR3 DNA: TGTGCCATCAGTGCGGGGATCGTAGCGGGACTGACAGATACGCAGTATTTT. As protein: CAISAGIVAGLTDTQYF.

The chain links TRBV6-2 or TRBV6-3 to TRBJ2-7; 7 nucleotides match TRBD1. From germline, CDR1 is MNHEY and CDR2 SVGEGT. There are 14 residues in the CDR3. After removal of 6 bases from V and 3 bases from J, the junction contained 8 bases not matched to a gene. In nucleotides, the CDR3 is TGTGCCAGCAGCGGGACAGAGAAAGACTACGAGCAGTACGTC. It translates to CASSGTEKDYEQYV.

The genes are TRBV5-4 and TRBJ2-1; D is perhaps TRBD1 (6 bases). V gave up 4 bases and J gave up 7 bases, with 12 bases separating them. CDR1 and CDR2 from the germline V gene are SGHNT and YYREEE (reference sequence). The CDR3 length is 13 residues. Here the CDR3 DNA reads TGTGCCAGCAGCGTGCAGGGGTCGAATGAGCAGTTCTTC. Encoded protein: CASSVQGSNEQFF.

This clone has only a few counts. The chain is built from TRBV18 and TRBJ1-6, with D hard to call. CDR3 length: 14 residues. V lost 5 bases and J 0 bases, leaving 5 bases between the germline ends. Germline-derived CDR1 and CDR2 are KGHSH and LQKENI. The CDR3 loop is CASSSGSYNSPLHF. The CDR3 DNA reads TGTGCCAGCTCATCGGGCTCCTATAATTCACCCCTCCACTTT.

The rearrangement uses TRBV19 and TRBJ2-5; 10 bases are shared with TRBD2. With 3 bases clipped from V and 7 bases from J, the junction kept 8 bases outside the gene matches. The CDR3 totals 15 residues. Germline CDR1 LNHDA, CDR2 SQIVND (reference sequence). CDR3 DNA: TGTGCCAGTAGTATTGGGACTAGCGTAAGCCTGACCCAGTACTTC. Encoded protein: CASSIGTSVSLTQYF.

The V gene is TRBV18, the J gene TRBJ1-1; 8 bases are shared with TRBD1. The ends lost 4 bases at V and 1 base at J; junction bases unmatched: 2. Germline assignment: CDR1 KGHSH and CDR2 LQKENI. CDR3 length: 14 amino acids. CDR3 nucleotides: TGTGCCAGCTCACAGACAGGGGCGAACACTGAAGCTTTCTTT. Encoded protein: CASSQTGANTEAFF. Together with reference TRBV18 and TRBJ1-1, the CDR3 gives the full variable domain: NAGVMQNPRHLVRRRGQEARLRCSPMKGHSHVYWYRQLPEEGLKFMVYLQKENIIDESGMPKERFSAEFPKEGPSILRIQQVVRGDSAAYFCASSQTGANTEAFFGQGTRLTVV.